What follows is one T cell receptor (beta chain) and its context. No antigen is known for it. The sample holds no much larger clone one base away, and base qualities are not on file. This sample is part of a study of T cells in Graves' hyperthyroidism and ophthalmopathy (dated by TCRdb to the late 2010s). Notes on the research overall: Peripheral blood was collected at initial diagnosis, before any treatment. TCR Vbeta CDR3 sequencing of some 140 peripheral blood samples (over 40 ophthalmopathy, 75 hyperthyroidism and roughly 17 progressor patients) is reported in the paper. The study also compared thyroid tissue and blood T-cell repertoires from over 5 Graves' hyperthyroidism patients. The roughly 100 discovery patients were divided at random into training and test sets in a 7:3 ratio. Following sampling, methimazole starting at 30 mg daily was given to hyperthyroidism patients, and high-dose intravenous methylprednisolone was given to ophthalmopathy patients. A discovery cohort of roughly 100 patients, roughly 43 with Graves' ophthalmopathy and fewer than 65 with stable Graves' hyperthyroidism, was used to find distinguishing TCR V-J signatures. Prospective prediction of ophthalmopathy was tested in an independent validation cohort of fewer than 20 hyperthyroidism patients and some 17 patients who later progressed to ophthalmopathy.

A patient counted as having stable Graves' hyperthyroidism if no progression to ophthalmopathy occurred over 18 months of follow-up. Hyperthyroidism patients were aged 18 to 65 years and newly diagnosed, with disease duration of less than 2 months. Exclusion was applied to patients with uncontrolled infections, other autoimmune diseases, pregnancy or lactation. Diagnoses relied on clinical symptoms, serum thyroxine and TRAb, thyroid ultrasound and orbital computed tomography. Ficoll-Paque density gradient centrifugation was used to isolate PBMCs from 9.5 to 10 ml of fresh peripheral blood. Trizol reagent was used to extract total RNA, and RNA quality was then checked on an Agilent 2100 Bioanalyzer. The full study reports these points: Most expanded thyroid clonotypes (frequency above 0.001) were also detected in blood, a finding suggesting that blood repertoires may reflect thyroid immune responses. Sample size was not statistically predetermined, and blinding of investigators to group allocation was not performed. A model built on a 13 V-J signature distinguished ophthalmopathy from stable hyperthyroidism, reaching about 89% sensitivity and about 81% specificity in cross-validation and 80%/75% in testing. In validation, the model predicted progression to ophthalmopathy a median of about 6.8 months before onset, with over 60% sensitivity and 72.22% specificity.

CDR1 and CDR2, looked up from the germline V gene (reference sequence), are LGHDT and YNNKEL. The CDR3 runs 14 residues from the cysteine to the phenylalanine. Of the read, only the CDR3 DNA is kept; its 42 bases are in frame from base 1. Between the V and J ends, shortened by 0 bases and 7 bases respectively, the junction contains 10 bases. Amplification of TCR beta CDR3 regions was carried out from RNA transcripts. For the first round of RT-PCR on the TCR CDR3, the HTBI primer set was used together with the Qiagen OneStep RT-PCR kit. Libraries were constructed in a second round of multiplex PCR, after which size selection and purification were carried out. Libraries were sequenced paired-end with 100 bp reads on an Illumina HiSeq2000. As for how the authors treated the data: SOAPnuke was used to process the raw data, throwing out any read that contained adapters or uncalled bases, had a mean Phred below 15, or lacked an exact constant-primer or identifier match. High-quality paired reads were merged using COPE v1.2.5, and each unique nucleotide sequence was defined as a clonotype. Clonotypes were aligned to IMGT TRBV, TRBD and TRBJ reference segments using MiTCR v1.1. Analysis was restricted to V-J combinations with a frequency above 0.0001, which covered 99.2% of repertoires. The TCS score was defined as the ratio of F50 (clonal expansion) to E x V (chaos), calculated using BLOSUM62-based TCRdist between CDR3 peptides within each V-J. Welch's t-statistics and random forest reduced around 520 V-J features to 13, which were used in a naive Bayes classifier (R e1071). TCRdb's own reprocessing of the public reads used fastp at Q25 and MiXCR and kept productive beta chains. Each entry is one CDR3 protein sequence, shown with its most common DNA and genes. TCRdb's processing, not the study's, gives the V and J calls here. A total of hundreds of thousands of distinct CDR3 sequences appear in this sample, approximately 15% of them only once. The top ten constitute around a sixth of the sample.

The V and J genes are TRBV3-1 and TRBJ1-5; no D gene can be assigned with confidence. This clonotype was obtained from a woman between 18 and 29 years old with Graves' hyperthyroidism. Sample: blood. The DNA sequence is given as TGTGCCAGCAGCCAAGATACCCAAGGGCAGCCCCAGCATTTT. This gives the protein CASSQDTQGQPQHF.